A selection of T cell receptor beta chains follows, all from one sample in a study of blood T cells in healthy people across ages. TCRdb reprocessed the 5' RACE reads via MiXCR and lists one record per CDR3 protein. Of roughly 700,000 distinct CDR3 sequences listed, 20% to 30% are singletons. The same data also went into a second study, on T cells of mothers and their children.

Sequencing was performed on blood. These receptors were collected from a boy under 18 in good health. Each CDR3 is given without its conserved first and last residue.

v_gene: TRBV7-9
len: 13
j_gene: TRBJ2-5
CDR3aa: ASSLLAGGPETQY

v_gene: TRBV6-1
len: 11
j_gene: TRBJ2-2
CDR3aa: ASSENTGGELF

v_gene: TRBV29-1
len: 13
j_gene: TRBJ2-2
CDR3aa: SVEDSSGRSGELF

v_gene: TRBV20-1
len: 11
j_gene: .
CDR3aa: SVSNSGVQPQY

v_gene: TRBV15
len: 12
j_gene: TRBJ1-2
CDR3aa: ATSRGGEGDGYT

v_gene: TRBV7-6
len: 11
j_gene: TRBJ2-5
CDR3aa: ASSVRSFETQY

v_gene: TRBV7-2
len: 13
j_gene: TRBJ2-2
CDR3aa: ASSLAGGGSGELF

v_gene: TRBV21-1
len: 11
j_gene: .
CDR3aa: ASSIGERETQY

v_gene: TRBV10-1
len: 11
j_gene: TRBJ2-7
CDR3aa: ASSAEGLYEQY

v_gene: TRBV28
len: 13
j_gene: TRBJ1-6
CDR3aa: ASSPRLGNNSPLH

v_gene: TRBV20-1
len: 9
j_gene: .
CDR3aa: SARVGNEQF

v_gene: TRBV7-2
len: 12
j_gene: TRBJ2-1
CDR3aa: ASAVVLSYNEQF

v_gene: TRBV5-1
len: 12
j_gene: .
CDR3aa: ASSLAGTGDEQY

v_gene: TRBV9
len: 11
j_gene: TRBJ1-2
CDR3aa: ASSVGSGYGYT

v_gene: TRBV5-1
len: 11
j_gene: TRBJ1-1
CDR3aa: ASSLERATEAF

v_gene: TRBV3-1
len: 10
j_gene: TRBJ2-1
CDR3aa: ASTQRGDEQF

v_gene: TRBV4-1
len: 13
j_gene: TRBJ2-5
CDR3aa: ASSQGLVVRETQY

v_gene: TRBV20-1
len: 9
j_gene: TRBJ2-3
CDR3aa: SATYTDTQY

v_gene: TRBV4-2
len: 13
j_gene: TRBJ2-7
CDR3aa: ASSHNSEGSYEQY

v_gene: TRBV2
len: 9
j_gene: TRBJ1-1
CDR3aa: ASSEEVEAF

v_gene: TRBV6-5
len: 12
j_gene: .
CDR3aa: ASSQQRLSNEQF

v_gene: TRBV11-3
len: 14
j_gene: TRBJ2-6
CDR3aa: ASSAYTGPGANVLT

v_gene: TRBV25-1
len: 11
j_gene: TRBJ2-6
CDR3aa: ASSESGANVLT

v_gene: TRBV4-2
len: 13
j_gene: TRBJ2-1
CDR3aa: ASSLSESSYNEQF

v_gene: TRBV4-2
len: 16
j_gene: TRBJ2-1
CDR3aa: ASSQARGALASYNEQF

v_gene: TRBV2
len: 11
j_gene: TRBJ2-5
CDR3aa: ASSRQVQETQY

v_gene: TRBV5-1
len: 14
j_gene: TRBJ2-3
CDR3aa: ASSLVGLANPDTQY

v_gene: TRBV4-2
len: 14
j_gene: TRBJ1-4
CDR3aa: ASSQDAGTGVEKLF

v_gene: TRBV29-1
len: 11
j_gene: TRBJ2-5
CDR3aa: SVPSDWIETQY

v_gene: TRBV27
len: 13
j_gene: TRBJ1-3
CDR3aa: ASSPDGNSGNTIY

v_gene: TRBV28
len: 13
j_gene: TRBJ1-1
CDR3aa: ASWDLQGDDSEAF

v_gene: TRBV10-3
len: 12
j_gene: TRBJ1-1
CDR3aa: AIKQELTNTEAF

v_gene: TRBV6-7
len: 12
j_gene: TRBJ1-1
CDR3aa: ASRELPINTEAF

v_gene: TRBV11-2
len: 13
j_gene: TRBJ2-1
CDR3aa: ASRSGGASYNEQF

v_gene: TRBV6-6
len: 13
j_gene: TRBJ1-5
CDR3aa: ASSHTDRAGQPQH

v_gene: TRBV6-5
len: 13
j_gene: .
CDR3aa: ASSYRQAYSYEQY

v_gene: TRBV4-1
len: 14
j_gene: .
CDR3aa: ASRPTSGGRLETQY

v_gene: TRBV29-1
len: 10
j_gene: .
CDR3aa: SVLFENTEAF

v_gene: TRBV10-3
len: 10
j_gene: TRBJ1-2
CDR3aa: AISEQGGGYT

v_gene: TRBV28
len: 14
j_gene: TRBJ2-7
CDR3aa: ASSLTVGGGGYEQY

v_gene: TRBV19
len: 13
j_gene: TRBJ1-1
CDR3aa: ASKSRRDRGSEAF

v_gene: TRBV5-1
len: 14
j_gene: TRBJ2-3
CDR3aa: ASSPGLAGDRNTQY

v_gene: TRBV29-1
len: 9
j_gene: .
CDR3aa: SPLLGNEQF

v_gene: TRBV7-2
len: 14
j_gene: TRBJ2-5
CDR3aa: ASSFPLGSGKETQY

v_gene: TRBV29-1
len: 9
j_gene: TRBJ2-1
CDR3aa: SAPGADEQF

v_gene: TRBV5-6
len: 12
j_gene: TRBJ2-1
CDR3aa: ASSLAGANNEQF

v_gene: TRBV20-1
len: 12
j_gene: TRBJ2-1
CDR3aa: SAPPGQSSNEQF

v_gene: TRBV11-2
len: 12
j_gene: TRBJ2-3
CDR3aa: ASSFSYGTDTQY

v_gene: TRBV3-1
len: 13
j_gene: TRBJ2-1
CDR3aa: ASSPSPGTGDEQF

v_gene: TRBV27
len: 13
j_gene: TRBJ2-7
CDR3aa: ASSTESGRASEQY

v_gene: TRBV29-1
len: 8
j_gene: TRBJ1-2
CDR3aa: SVGSDGYT

v_gene: TRBV11-2
len: 13
j_gene: TRBJ2-1
CDR3aa: ASIETGVSYNEQF

v_gene: TRBV28
len: 12
j_gene: TRBJ2-5
CDR3aa: ASRSGGNQETQY

v_gene: TRBV7-2
len: 12
j_gene: TRBJ1-1
CDR3aa: ASSSQGSNTEAF

v_gene: TRBV7-8
len: 14
j_gene: TRBJ2-7
CDR3aa: ASSPGQGIAGYEQY

v_gene: TRBV24-1
len: 15
j_gene: TRBJ2-2
CDR3aa: ATSDSDRGSNTGELF

v_gene: TRBV5-1
len: 13
j_gene: TRBJ2-3
CDR3aa: ASSPQERGTDTQY